This T cell receptor beta chain was sequenced in a study of blood T cell repertoires in COVID-19. Overall study: COVID-19 samples, acute and convalescent, were from the United States, Italy and Spain. The analysed material was cDNA or gDNA that came from T cells, B-cell-depleted T cells, or PBMCs.

The germline V gene has CDR1 MNHNY and CDR2 SVGAGI (reference sequence). V shed 5 bases, J shed 4 bases, and the junction held 4 bases outside the gene matches. This CDR3 is built from 14 residues. Profiled with immunoSEQ multiplex PCR; TCRdb holds only in-frame clones, not every one. In the table there are approximately 100,000 clones, 70% to 90% of which are singletons. The chain couples TRBV6-6 to TRBJ2-5, with TRBD1 identical over 10 bases. This clonotype originated in a man in his 70s with acute or convalescent COVID-19. Material: peripheral blood. CDR3 nucleotides: TGTGCCAGCAGTCGACAGGGGGCGGGAGAGACCCAGTACTTC. This translates into CASSRQGAGETQYF.